This T cell receptor (beta chain) originates from a study of T-cell memory formation after mild COVID-19. TCRdb reanalysed the 5' RACE reads using MiXCR and keeps one entry per CDR3 protein. The sample carries 530,000 or so distinct CDR3 sequences, roughly 17% recorded once. Unmatched junction bases numbered 4, after V lost 6 bases and J lost 7 bases. This CDR3 is 13 amino acids long. The clonotype comes from an adult woman who had mild COVID-19 (a few samples of this study predate the infection). Cell type and time point are not known. V is TRBV12-3 or TRBV12-4 and J is TRBJ2-1; 9 bases fit TRBD1. The sequencing sample was made of PBMCs or a T cell subset sorted from them (not recorded which). CDR3 in amino acids: CASRGTGFNEQFF. CDR3 in DNA: TGTGCCAGCAGAGGGACAGGGTTTAATGAGCAGTTCTTC.